Detailed here is one T cell receptor (beta chain). What it binds is not known. The length of the CDR3 is 13 residues. Germline loops: CDR1 SGHTS, CDR2 YDEGEE. V lost 3 bases and J 6 bases, leaving 12 bases between the germline ends. Sequencing used immunoSEQ multiplex PCR; TCRdb keeps in-frame clones, though not all of them. The data show tens of thousands of clones, with approximately 84% seen just once and more than 2.5% held by the top ten. The sample comes from a study of OX40 agonist ivuxolimab in advanced cancers. Across the whole study: Patients undergoing dose escalation presented with hepatocellular carcinoma, melanoma, renal cell or head and neck cancer.

Notes on the study in general: People who partly responded at 0.1-3.0 mg/kg had some of the least clonal expansion seen.

This sequence originates from an adult with an advanced solid tumor such as melanoma, head and neck, liver or kidney cancer. V usage is TRBV5-8 and J usage is TRBJ1-2, with unresolved D. Sequenced material: CD4+ or CD8+ T cells sorted from blood, taken in a trial of the OX40 agonist ivuxolimab. CDR3 protein: CASSWGFRDGYTF. CDR3 DNA: TGTGCCAGCAGCTGGGGATTTAGGGATGGCTACACCTTC.